The subject of this entry is one TCR beta chain. Its antigen is unidentified. The data were taken from a study of T cell repertoires in cytomegalovirus infection. Study overall: Matching HLA type, along with CMV infection, was indicated by public TCR beta signatures. Findings and caveats of the study: Cumulative frequency of public TCR beta families picked out carriers of CMV plus the relevant HLA. Dominating the ex vivo response were TCR beta clonotypes that were CMV-specific and HLA-C-restricted.

V lost 6 bases and J 0 bases, leaving 14 bases between the germline ends. The CDR3 sequence is 15 residues long. The germline CDR1 and CDR2 sequences are MNHGY and SAAAGT. Via MiXCR, TCRdb re-called the reads, giving one row per CDR3 protein. Among around 140,000 distinct CDR3 sequences listed, about 6.5% were seen once. The sample comprised PBMCs. The chain combines TRBV6-8 with TRBJ1-1; D ambiguous. This clonotype originated in a human donor in good health (CMV status not recorded). Some clones in this sample may be carry-over from other donors' samples. CDR3 in DNA: TGTGCCAGCAGACAACACAGCGACATGAACACTGAAGCTTTCTTT. Translating gives CASRQHSDMNTEAFF.